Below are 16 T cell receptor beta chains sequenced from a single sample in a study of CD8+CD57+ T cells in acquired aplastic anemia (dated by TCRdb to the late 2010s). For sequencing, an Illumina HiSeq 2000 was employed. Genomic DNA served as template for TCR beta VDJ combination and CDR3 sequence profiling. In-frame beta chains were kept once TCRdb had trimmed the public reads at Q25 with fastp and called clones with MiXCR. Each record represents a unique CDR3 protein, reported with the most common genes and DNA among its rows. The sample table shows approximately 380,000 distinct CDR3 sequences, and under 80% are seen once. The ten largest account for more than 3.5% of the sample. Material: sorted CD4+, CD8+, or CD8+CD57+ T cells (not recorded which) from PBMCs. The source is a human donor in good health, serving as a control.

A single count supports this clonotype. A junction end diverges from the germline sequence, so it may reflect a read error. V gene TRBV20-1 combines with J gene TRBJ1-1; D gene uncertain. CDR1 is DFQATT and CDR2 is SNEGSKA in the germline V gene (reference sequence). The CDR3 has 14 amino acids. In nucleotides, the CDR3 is TGCAGTGCTAGAGAGCTTCGGATGAAGACTGAAGCTTTCTTT. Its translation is CSARELRMKTEAFF.

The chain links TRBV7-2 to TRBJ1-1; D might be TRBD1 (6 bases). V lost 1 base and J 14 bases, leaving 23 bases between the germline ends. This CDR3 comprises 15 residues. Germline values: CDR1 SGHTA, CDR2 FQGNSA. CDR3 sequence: CASSLGEGGRGQEFF. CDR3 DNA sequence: TGTGCCAGCAGCTTAGGGGAGGGGGGGAGAGGCCAAGAGTTCTTT. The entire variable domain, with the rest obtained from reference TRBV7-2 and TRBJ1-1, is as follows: GAGVSQSPSNKVTEKGKDVELRCDPISGHTALYWYRQSLGQGLEFLIYFQGNSAPDKSGLPSDRFSAERTGGSVSTLTIQRTQQEDSAVYLCASSLGEGGRGQEFFGQGTRLTVV.

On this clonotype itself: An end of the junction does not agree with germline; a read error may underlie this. CDR3 DNA sequence: TGTGCCAGTAGGACAGGACAGGTCACAGATACGCAGTATTTT. Protein: CASRTGQVTDTQYF. The chain joins TRBV10-1 to TRBJ2-3; 7 bases line up with TRBD1. This CDR3 has 14 amino acids. The germline V gene has CDR1 WNHNN and CDR2 SYGVQD (reference sequence).

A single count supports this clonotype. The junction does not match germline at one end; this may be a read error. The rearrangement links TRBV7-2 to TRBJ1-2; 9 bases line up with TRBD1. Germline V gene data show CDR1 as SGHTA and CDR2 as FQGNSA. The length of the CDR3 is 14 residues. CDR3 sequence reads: CASSLEGQGTYNSF. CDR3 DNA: TGTGCCAGCAGCTTAGAGGGACAGGGCACCTATAATTCATTC.

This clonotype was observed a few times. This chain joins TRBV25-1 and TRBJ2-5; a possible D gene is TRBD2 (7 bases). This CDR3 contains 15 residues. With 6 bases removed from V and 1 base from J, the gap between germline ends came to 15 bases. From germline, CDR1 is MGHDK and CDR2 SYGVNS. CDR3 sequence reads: CASRGFGGPQETQYF. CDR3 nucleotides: TGTGCCAGCAGGGGCTTCGGGGGGCCCCAAGAGACCCAGTACTTC.

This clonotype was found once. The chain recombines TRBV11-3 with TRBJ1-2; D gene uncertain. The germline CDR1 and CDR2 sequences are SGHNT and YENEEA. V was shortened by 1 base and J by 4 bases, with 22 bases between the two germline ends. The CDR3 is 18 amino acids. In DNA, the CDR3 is TGTGCCAGCAGCTTAGTGGTGGGAGAGGGAACTCCCCCCTATGGCTACACCTTC. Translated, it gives CASSLVVGEGTPPYGYTF.

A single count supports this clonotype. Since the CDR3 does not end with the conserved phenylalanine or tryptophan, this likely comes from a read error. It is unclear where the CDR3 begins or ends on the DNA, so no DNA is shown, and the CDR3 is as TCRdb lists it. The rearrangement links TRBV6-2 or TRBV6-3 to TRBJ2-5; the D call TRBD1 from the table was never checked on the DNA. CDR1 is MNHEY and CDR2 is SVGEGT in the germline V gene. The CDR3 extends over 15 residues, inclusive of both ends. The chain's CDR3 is CASSPRTAGELFFYL.

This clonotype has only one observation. CDR3 in DNA: TGTGCCAGTAGTGACCAACAGGGGGCGAATCAGCCCCAGCATTTT. Translated: CASSDQQGANQPQHF. This chain uses TRBV19 with TRBJ1-5, with 9 positions matching TRBD1. The V segment lost 5 bases and the J segment 4 bases; nucleotides outside the gene matches: 6. The CDR3 consists of 15 residues. Germline lookup yields CDR1 LNHDA and CDR2 SQIVND (reference sequence).

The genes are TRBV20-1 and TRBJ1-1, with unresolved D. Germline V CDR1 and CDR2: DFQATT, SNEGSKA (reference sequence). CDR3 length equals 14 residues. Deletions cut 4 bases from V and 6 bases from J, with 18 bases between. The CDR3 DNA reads TGCAGTGCTATGAGGGTCCTGTCTTGGGCTGAAGCTTTCTTT. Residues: CSAMRVLSWAEAFF.

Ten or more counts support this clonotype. CDR3 nucleotide sequence: TGTGCCAGCAGCTTCGGGACAGAGGCACGGCCCCAGCATTTT. Residues: CASSFGTEARPQHF. The chain links TRBV5-6 to TRBJ1-5; 7 bases align to TRBD1. Germline V lookup: CDR1 SGHDT, CDR2 YYEEEE. The V and J ends lost 2 bases and 9 bases, in that order; junction bases with no gene match: 8. The CDR3 consists of 14 residues.

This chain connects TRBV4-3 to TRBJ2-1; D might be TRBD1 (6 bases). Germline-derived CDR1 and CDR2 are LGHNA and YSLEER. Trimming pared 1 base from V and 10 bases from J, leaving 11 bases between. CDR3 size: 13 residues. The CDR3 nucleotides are TGCGCCAGCAGCCAAGCCAGGGGCTACGAGCAGTTCTTC. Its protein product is CASSQARGYEQFF.

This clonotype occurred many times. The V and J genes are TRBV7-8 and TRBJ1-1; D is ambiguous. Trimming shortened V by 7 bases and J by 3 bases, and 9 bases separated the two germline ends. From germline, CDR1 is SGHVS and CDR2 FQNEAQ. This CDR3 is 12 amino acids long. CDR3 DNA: TGTGCCAGCACCAAAACCTACACTGAAGCTTTCTTT. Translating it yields CASTKTYTEAFF. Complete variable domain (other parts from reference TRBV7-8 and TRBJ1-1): GAGVSQSPRYKVAKRGQDVALRCDPISGHVSLFWYQQALGQGPEFLTYFQNEAQLDKSGLPSDRFFAERPEGSVSTLKIQRTQQEDSAVYLCASTKTYTEAFFGQGTRLTVV.

The CDR3 reads CASSKTGGLQPQHHF. The CDR3 DNA reads as TGTGCCAGCAGCAAAACAGGGGGACTTCAGCCCCAGCATCACTTT. V is TRBV7-2 and J is TRBJ1-6, with TRBD1 matching 8 bases. Germline values: CDR1 SGHTA, CDR2 FQGNSA. CDR3 size: 15 residues. J was trimmed by 19 bases and V by 5 bases; bases with no gene match: 19.

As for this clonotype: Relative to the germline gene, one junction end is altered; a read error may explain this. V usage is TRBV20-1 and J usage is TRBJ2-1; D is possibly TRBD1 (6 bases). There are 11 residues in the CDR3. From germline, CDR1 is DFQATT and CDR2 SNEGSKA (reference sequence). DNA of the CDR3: TGCAGTGCTAGAGAGCCTTACAGGGATGTCTTC. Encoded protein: CSAREPYRDVF.

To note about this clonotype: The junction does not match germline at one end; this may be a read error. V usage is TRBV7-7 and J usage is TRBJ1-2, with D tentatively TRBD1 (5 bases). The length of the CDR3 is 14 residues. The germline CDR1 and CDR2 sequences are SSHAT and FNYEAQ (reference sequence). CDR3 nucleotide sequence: TGTGCCAGCAGCTTAGGGATGACCACAGGTACGCAGTATTTC. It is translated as CASSLGMTTGTQYF.

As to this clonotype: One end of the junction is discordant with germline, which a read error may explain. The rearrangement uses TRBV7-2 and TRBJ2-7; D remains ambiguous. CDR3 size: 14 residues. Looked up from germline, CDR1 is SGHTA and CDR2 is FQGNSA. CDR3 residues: CASSAAARISPLHF. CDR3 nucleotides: TGTGCCAGCAGCGCCGCAGCGAGGATCTCCCCGCTCCACTTC.